The present T cell receptor beta chain was sequenced within a study of blood T cells in healthy people across ages. V gave up 7 bases and J gave up 1 base; unmatched junction bases: 8. The germline gives CDR1 LGHDT, CDR2 YNNKEL (reference sequence). The CDR3 is 15 amino acids. This clonotype was seen at least ten times. Healthy Caucasian individuals from Russia aged about 6 to 100 served as donors. A second PCR of 7 to 11 cycles used a sample-barcoded 5' primer and a J-beta primer mix. TCRdb processed the 5' RACE reads anew with MiXCR; each CDR3 protein has one entry. The table has roughly 410,000 distinct CDR3 sequences, 52% seen once.

The receptor was isolated from a man in his 60s in good health. Specimen: blood. The V gene is TRBV3-1, the J gene TRBJ2-5; the match to TRBD2 covers 8 bases. The CDR3 DNA follows: TGTGCCAGCAACTCAGCGGGAGTCATCCAAGAGACCCAGTACTTC. It yields the protein CASNSAGVIQETQYF.